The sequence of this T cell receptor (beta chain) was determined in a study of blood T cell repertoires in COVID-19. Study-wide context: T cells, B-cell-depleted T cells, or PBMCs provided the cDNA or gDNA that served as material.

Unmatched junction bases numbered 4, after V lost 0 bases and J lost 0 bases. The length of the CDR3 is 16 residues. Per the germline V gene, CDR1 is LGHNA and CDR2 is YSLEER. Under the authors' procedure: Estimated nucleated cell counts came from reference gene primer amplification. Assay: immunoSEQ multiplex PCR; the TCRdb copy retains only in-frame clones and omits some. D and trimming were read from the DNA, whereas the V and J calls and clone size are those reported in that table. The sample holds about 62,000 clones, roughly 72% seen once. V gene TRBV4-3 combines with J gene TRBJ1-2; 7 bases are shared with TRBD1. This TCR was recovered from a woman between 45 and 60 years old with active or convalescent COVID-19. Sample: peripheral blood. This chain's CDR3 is CASSQDLGTANYGYTF. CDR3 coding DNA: TGCGCCAGCAGCCAAGATTTAGGGACAGCTAACTATGGCTACACCTTC.